Described below is a single TCR beta chain sequence and its context. These data come from a study of cytomegalovirus exposure and HLA in healthy donors. This PCR relied on a set of 60 Vbeta primers and 13 Jbeta primers. Sequencing was performed with immunoSEQ multiplex PCR; in TCRdb, only in-frame clones are kept and a portion is missing. The repertoire holds fewer than 120,000 clones, approximately 79% seen once, with less than 7.5% in the top ten. The CDR3 runs to 14 residues. V was trimmed by 5 bases and J by 5 bases, leaving 13 bases between them. The germline CDR1 and CDR2 sequences are SEHNR and FQNEAQ (reference sequence).

The chain links TRBV7-9 to TRBJ1-5; D is ambiguous. The sequencing sample was made of PBMCs. The TCR comes from a man under 40 in good health and CMV-seropositive. The CDR3 sequence: CASSPPGRDQPQHF. CDR3 nucleotide sequence: TGTGCCAGCAGCCCACCCGGGAGGGATCAGCCCCAGCATTTT.